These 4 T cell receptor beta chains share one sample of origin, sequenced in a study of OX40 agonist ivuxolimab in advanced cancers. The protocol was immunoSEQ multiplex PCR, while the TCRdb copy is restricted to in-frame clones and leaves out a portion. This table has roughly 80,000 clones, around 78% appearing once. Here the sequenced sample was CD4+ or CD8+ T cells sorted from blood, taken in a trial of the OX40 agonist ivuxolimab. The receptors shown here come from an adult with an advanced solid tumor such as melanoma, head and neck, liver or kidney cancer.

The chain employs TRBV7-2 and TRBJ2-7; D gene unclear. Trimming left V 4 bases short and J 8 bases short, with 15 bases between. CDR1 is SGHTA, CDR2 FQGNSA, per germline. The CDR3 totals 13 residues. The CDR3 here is CASSSFHGRQQYF. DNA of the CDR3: TGTGCCAGCAGCTCCTTTCATGGCAGGCAGCAGTACTTC. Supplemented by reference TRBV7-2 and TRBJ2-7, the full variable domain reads GAGVSQSPSNKVTEKGKDVELRCDPISGHTALYWYRQSLGQGLEFLIYFQGNSAPDKSGLPSDRFSAERTGGSVSTLTIQRTQQEDSAVYLCASSSFHGRQQYFGPGTRLTVT.

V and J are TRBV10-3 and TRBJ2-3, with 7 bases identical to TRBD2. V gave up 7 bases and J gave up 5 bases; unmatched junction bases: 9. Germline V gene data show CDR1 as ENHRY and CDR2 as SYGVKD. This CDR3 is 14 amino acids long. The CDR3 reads CAITVSGGLDTQYF. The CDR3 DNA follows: TGTGCCATCACCGTGTCGGGAGGTCTAGATACGCAGTATTTT.

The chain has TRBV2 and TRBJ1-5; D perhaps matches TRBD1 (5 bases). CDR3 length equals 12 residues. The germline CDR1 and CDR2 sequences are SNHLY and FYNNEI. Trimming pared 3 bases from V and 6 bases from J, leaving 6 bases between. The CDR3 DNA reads TGTGCCAGCAGTGATGGGGCTCAGCCCCAGCATTTT. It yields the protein CASSDGAQPQHF.

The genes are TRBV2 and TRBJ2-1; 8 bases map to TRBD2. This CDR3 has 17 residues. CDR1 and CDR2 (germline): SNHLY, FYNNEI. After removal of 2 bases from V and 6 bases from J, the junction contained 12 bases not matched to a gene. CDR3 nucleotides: TGTGCCAGCAGTGAATCGATTTTCGGGGGGGCCTCCAATGAGCAGTTCTTC. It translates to CASSESIFGGASNEQFF.